This TCR beta chain stems from a study of vaccination and CD4 T cells after COVID-19. Study-level points and caveats: Only post-vaccination samples contained a median 86.3% of the reactive clones in convalescent patients. The study found median SARS-CoV-2-reactive clonotypes rising from about 20 to 38, not significantly.

Cultured CD4+ T-cell DNA underwent Oncomine TCR Beta short-read sequencing. TCRdb recomputed calls from the PCR reads with MiXCR, one row per CDR3 protein. The sample contains around 8,100 distinct CDR3 sequences, under 75% of which appear only once. Documented treatment: roughly 11-day PBMC culture with coronavirus spike peptide pools or control peptides (ViraFEST assay). This clonotype is medium-sized in the sample. Its antigen remains unidentified. The CDR3 has 12 residues. The germline V and J ends were trimmed by 2 bases and 1 base, with 5 bases remaining between them. Germline V CDR1 and CDR2: DFQATT, SNEGSKA (reference sequence).

The chain combines TRBV20-1 with TRBJ1-2; the D is unclear. The specimen was cultured CD4+ T cells from blood, collected after SARS-CoV-2 vaccination. The sequence came from a human donor with COVID-19. The CDR3 bases are TGCAGTGCTAGACAGAGTAACTATGGCTACACCTTC. The encoded protein is CSARQSNYGYTF.